The T cell receptor beta chain under discussion was sequenced for a study of blood T cell repertoires in COVID-19. Study details: Sources were T cells, B-cell-depleted T cells, or PBMCs; the material itself was cDNA or gDNA.

Germline CDR1 is SNHLY and CDR2 is FYNNEI. This CDR3 is built from 15 residues. J was trimmed by 9 bases and V by 4 bases; bases with no gene match: 8. Using immunoSEQ multiplex PCR, the repertoire was profiled, and TCRdb retains in-frame clones only, with some absent. Here the sample spans more than 300,000 clones, around nine tenths being singletons. The chain is built from TRBV2 and TRBJ1-6, with 8 bases fitting TRBD1. The clonotype originates from a woman younger than 35 who had recovered from COVID-19. The specimen was peripheral blood. The CDR3 DNA reads as TGTGCCAGCAGTGTGGGACAGGCTGCGAGTTCACCCCTCCACTTT. This translates into CASSVGQAASSPLHF.